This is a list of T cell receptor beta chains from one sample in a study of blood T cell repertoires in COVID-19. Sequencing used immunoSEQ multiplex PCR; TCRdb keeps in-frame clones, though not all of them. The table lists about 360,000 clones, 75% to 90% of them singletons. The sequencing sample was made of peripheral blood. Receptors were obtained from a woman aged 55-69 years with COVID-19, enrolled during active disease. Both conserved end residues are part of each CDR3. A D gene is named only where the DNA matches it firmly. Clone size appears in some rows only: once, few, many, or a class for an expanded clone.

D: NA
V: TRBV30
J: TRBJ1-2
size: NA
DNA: TGTGCCTGGAGTGTAGTTATGGTGACAGAAGGGGCCTATGGCTACACCTTC
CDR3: CAWSVVMVTEGAYGYTF

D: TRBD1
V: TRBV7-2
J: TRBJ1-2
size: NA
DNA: TGTGCCAGCAGCCAATCATGGACAGGGGGAAAAGGCTACACCTTC
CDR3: CASSQSWTGGKGYTF

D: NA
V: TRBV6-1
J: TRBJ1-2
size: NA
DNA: TGTGCCAGCAGTGAGAGACAGACATCATATGGCTACACCTTC
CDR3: CASSERQTSYGYTF

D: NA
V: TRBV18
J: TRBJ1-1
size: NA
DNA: TGTGCCAGCTCACCACGACAGGACCCGAACACTGAAGCTTTCTTT
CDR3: CASSPRQDPNTEAFF

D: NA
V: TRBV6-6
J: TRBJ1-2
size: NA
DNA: TGTGCCAGCAGCTGGGGGGGCGGCTATGGCTACACCTTC
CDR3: CASSWGGGYGYTF

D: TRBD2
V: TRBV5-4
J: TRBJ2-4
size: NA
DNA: TGTGCCAGCAGCTCGGGACTAGCGGGGGGGCCTAAAAACATTCAGTACTTC
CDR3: CASSSGLAGGPKNIQYF

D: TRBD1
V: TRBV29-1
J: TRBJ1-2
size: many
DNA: TGCAGCGTTGCGCAGCCCAGGACAGGGAGGATTGGGTATGGCTACACCTTC
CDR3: CSVAQPRTGRIGYGYTF

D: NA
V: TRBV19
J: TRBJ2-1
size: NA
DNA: TGTGCCAGTAGTCACGCAGGTTGGAATGAGCAGTTCTTC
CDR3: CASSHAGWNEQFF

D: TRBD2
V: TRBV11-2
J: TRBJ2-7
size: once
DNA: TGTGCCAGCAGCCTAGCGGCGGGGAGCTCCTACGAGCAGTACTTC
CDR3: CASSLAAGSSYEQYF

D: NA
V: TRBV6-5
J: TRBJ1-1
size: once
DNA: TGTGCCAGCCTACGCGGGGGGCTCGGGACTGAAGCTTTCTTT
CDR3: CASLRGGLGTEAFF

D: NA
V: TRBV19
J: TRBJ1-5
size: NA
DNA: TGTGCCAGTAGTTCGGGGGTAGGGGGCAATCAGCCCCAGCATTTT
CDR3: CASSSGVGGNQPQHF

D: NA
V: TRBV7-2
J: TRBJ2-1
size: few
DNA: TGTGCCAGCAGCGTCACAGGGAAGGGCTACAATGAGCAGTTCTTC
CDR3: CASSVTGKGYNEQFF

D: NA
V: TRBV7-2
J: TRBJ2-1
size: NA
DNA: TGTGCCAGCAGCTTAGCTCTCCGGAATGAGCAGTTCTTC
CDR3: CASSLALRNEQFF

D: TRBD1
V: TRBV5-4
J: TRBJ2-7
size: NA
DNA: TGTGCCAGCAGCCGAGGGGGCGCAGGGTCCTACGAGCAGTACTTC
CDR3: CASSRGGAGSYEQYF

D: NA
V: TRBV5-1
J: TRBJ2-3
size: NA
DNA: TGCGCCAGCAGCCTCTACTTCACAGATACGCAGTATTTT
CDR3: CASSLYFTDTQYF

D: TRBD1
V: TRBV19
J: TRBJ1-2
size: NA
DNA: TGTGCCAGTAGTTCAACAGGGGTTGGCTATGGCTACACCTTC
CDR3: CASSSTGVGYGYTF

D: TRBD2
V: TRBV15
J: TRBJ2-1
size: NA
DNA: TGTGCCACCATAAGGACTAGCGGGGGGAATGAGCAGTTCTTC
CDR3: CATIRTSGGNEQFF

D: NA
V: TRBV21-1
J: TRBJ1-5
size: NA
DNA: TGTGCCAGCAGCCCTGGCGGGGGAGGATATCAGCCCCAGCATTTT
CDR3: CASSPGGGGYQPQHF

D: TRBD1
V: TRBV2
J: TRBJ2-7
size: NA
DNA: TGTGCCAGCAGACACTCCCGGGACAGGGGCCAGAGCTCCTACGAGCAGTACTTC
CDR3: CASRHSRDRGQSSYEQYF

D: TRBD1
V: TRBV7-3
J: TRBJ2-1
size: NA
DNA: TGTGCCAGCAGCTCGGGACAGGGGGTGTACAATGAGCAGTTCTTC
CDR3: CASSSGQGVYNEQFF

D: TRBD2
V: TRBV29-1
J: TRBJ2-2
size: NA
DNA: TGCGGATCCGGGGGGGTGAACACCGGGGAGCTGTTTTTT
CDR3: CGSGGVNTGELFF

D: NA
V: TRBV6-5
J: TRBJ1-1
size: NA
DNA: TGTGCCAGCAGTTACAAGGGGCGTGGGCCGAACACTGAAGCTTTCTTT
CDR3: CASSYKGRGPNTEAFF